Shown below are 29 T cell receptor beta chains from a single sample sequenced in a study of shared clonotypes between healthy human individuals. In the naive CD8 group, cells lacked CD45RO and were positively selected for CCR7, so terminally differentiated effector memory CD45RA+ cells were left out. The assay was immunoSEQ multiplex PCR, and TCRdb's table has in-frame clones only and misses some. This sample carries approximately 840,000 clones, 95% to 97% of them seen once, and the ten largest clones take roughly 0.23%. The sequenced material came from naive CD8+ T cells sorted from blood. These receptor sequences come from a man aged 30 to 45 in good health.

In its sample, this clone was seen once. The V call is TRBV29-1, the J call TRBJ2-1; tentative D call: TRBD1 (5 bases). Germline loops: CDR1 SQVTM, CDR2 ANQGSEA. Trimming took off 5 bases at V and 4 bases at J, with 12 bases between the two ends. This CDR3 has 13 amino acids. The chain's CDR3 is CSVRSRDYNEQFF. For the CDR3, the DNA is TGCAGCGTTCGGAGCAGGGATTACAATGAGCAGTTCTTC.

The V and J genes are TRBV14 and TRBJ2-7; D remains ambiguous. The CDR3 extends over 10 amino acids. The V end lost 8 bases, the J end lost 5 bases, and 7 bases lay between the germline ends. The germline gives CDR1 SGHDN, CDR2 FVKESK. CDR3 in DNA: TGTGCCAGCTGGTACGACGAGCAGTACTTC. Amino acids: CASWYDEQYF.

The gene calls are TRBV19 and TRBJ2-1, with 11 positions matching TRBD2. Unmatched junction bases numbered 5, after V lost 5 bases and J lost 8 bases. From germline, CDR1 is LNHDA and CDR2 SQIVND (reference sequence). CDR3 length: 14 amino acids. The CDR3 DNA sequence: TGTGCCAGTAGTCTAGCGGGAGGTGGCTATGAGCAGTTCTTC. Its protein product is CASSLAGGGYEQFF. Based on the CDR3 plus reference TRBV19 and TRBJ2-1, the full variable domain is DGGITQSPKYLFRKEGQNVTLSCEQNLNHDAMYWYRQDPGQGLRLIYYSQIVNDFQKGDIAEGYSVSREKKESFPLTVTSAQKNPTAFYLCASSLAGGGYEQFFGPGTRLTVL.

A single count supports this clone. Other nucleotide sequences in the sample specify the same CDR3. V and J are TRBV11-2 and TRBJ2-7; D uncertain. The CDR3 is made up of 13 amino acids. Germline V gene sequence: CDR1 SGHAT, CDR2 FQNNGV. V shed 1 base and J shed 2 bases, with 6 bases lying between them. CDR3 region: CASSLGPTYEQYF. In DNA form, the CDR3 reads TGTGCCAGCAGCTTAGGCCCTACCTACGAGCAGTACTTC.

The gene calls are TRBV9 and TRBJ2-3, with a weak D call TRBD2 (6 bases). With 0 bases removed from V and 0 bases from J, the gap between germline ends came to 14 bases. CDR3 length equals 17 residues. In germline, CDR1 is SGDLS, CDR2 YYNGEE. CDR3 protein: CASSVEGSGGSTDTQYF. Written as DNA, the CDR3 is TGTGCCAGCAGCGTAGAAGGTAGCGGTGGCAGCACAGATACGCAGTATTTT.

The rearrangement links TRBV29-1 to TRBJ1-2; tentative D call: TRBD1 (6 bases). V was trimmed by 5 bases and J by 0 bases, leaving 16 bases between them. Germline values: CDR1 SQVTM, CDR2 ANQGSEA. The CDR3 is made up of 15 amino acids. The CDR3 nucleotides are TGCAGCGTTTATGGGGGACAACTCTCTAACTATGGCTACACCTTC. Protein sequence: CSVYGGQLSNYGYTF.

This clone occurred once. The V and J genes are TRBV5-1 and TRBJ2-1; 7 nucleotides align to TRBD2. The CDR3 consists of 17 residues. Germline V CDR1 and CDR2: SGHRS, YFSETQ. The trim removed 4 bases at V and 4 bases at J, leaving 14 bases unmatched. CDR3 DNA: TGCGCCAGCAGCCGCTTTTTTGCGGGAGATTCTTACAATGAGCAGTTCTTC. It translates to CASSRFFAGDSYNEQFF.

The chain has TRBV5-4 and TRBJ2-2; TRBD1 might be the D (5 bases). CDR1 is SGHNT and CDR2 is YYREEE in the germline V gene (reference sequence). V was clipped by 1 base and J by 5 bases, with 12 bases between them. The CDR3 has 15 amino acids. CDR3 protein: CASSLRQGRTGELFF. CDR3 coding DNA: TGTGCCAGCAGCTTGAGGCAGGGTAGGACCGGGGAGCTGTTTTTT.

The chain is built from TRBV28 and TRBJ2-1; TRBD2 aligns across 11 bases. The CDR3 sequence is 17 residues long. The germline V gene has CDR1 MDHEN and CDR2 SYDVKM. V lost 6 bases to trimming and J lost 0 bases; unmatched junction nucleotides: 7. DNA for the CDR3: TGTGCCAGCAGCAGACTAGCGGGGACTGACTCCTACAATGAGCAGTTCTTC. Its protein product is CASSRLAGTDSYNEQFF.

J is TRBJ1-1 and V is TRBV28; D perhaps matches TRBD1 (5 bases). Germline V gives CDR1 MDHEN, CDR2 SYDVKM. The CDR3 is made up of 16 amino acids. V was trimmed by 6 bases and J by 10 bases, leaving 27 bases between them. Here the CDR3 reads CASSSSNPGPRLVAFF. Here the CDR3 DNA reads TGTGCCAGCAGCAGTTCCAATCCGGGACCACGTTTGGTAGCTTTCTTT.

The chain combines TRBV5-1 with TRBJ2-1; 11 nucleotides align to TRBD2. This CDR3 region has 13 residues. The germline V gene encodes CDR1 SGHRS and CDR2 YFSETQ. The junction had 4 bases not matched to a gene; V was cut back by 5 bases and J by 9 bases. As DNA, the CDR3 is TGCGCCAGCAGACTAGCGGGAGCACGTGAGCAGTTCTTC. Protein sequence: CASRLAGAREQFF.

Concerning this clone itself: Distinct nucleotide sequences in the sample also encode this CDR3. The CDR3 sequence is CASSFDRASYEQYF. The CDR3 DNA follows: TGCGCCAGCAGCTTCGACAGAGCCTCCTACGAGCAGTACTTC. The J gene is TRBJ2-7, the V gene TRBV5-1; D may be TRBD1 (5 bases). From germline, CDR1 is SGHRS and CDR2 YFSETQ. This CDR3 spans 14 amino acids. The V gene lost 2 bases and the J gene lost 0 bases, with 9 bases spanning the gap.

The rearrangement links TRBV9 to TRBJ2-7, with D perhaps matching TRBD2 (6 bases). V was pared by 3 bases and J by 6 bases, with 19 bases between. CDR1 SGDLS and CDR2 YYNGEE come from the germline V gene. The CDR3 is 15 residues long. DNA of the CDR3: TGTGCCAGCAGCGGAGGGACTCTCGAGATGCGCGAGCAGTACTTC. This sequence encodes CASSGGTLEMREQYF.

The V and J genes are TRBV27 and TRBJ2-2, with D possibly being TRBD1 (5 bases). This CDR3 contains 16 residues. Germline-derived CDR1 and CDR2 are MNHEY and SMNVEV (reference sequence). The V and J ends lost 1 base and 2 bases respectively, with 11 bases between them. CDR3 coding DNA: TGTGCCAGCAGTTTATTTGTAGGGGCTAACACCGGGGAGCTGTTTTTT. Translated: CASSLFVGANTGELFF.

The chain joins TRBV11-2 to TRBJ2-7; D is perhaps TRBD2 (6 bases). Trimming took off 1 base at V and 7 bases at J, with 11 bases between the two ends. CDR1 is SGHAT and CDR2 is FQNNGV in the germline V gene. This CDR3 has 13 residues. CDR3 bases: TGTGCCAGCAGCTTAGTTGTGGAGGGGGAGCAGTACTTC. Amino acid sequence: CASSLVVEGEQYF.

The chain employs TRBV13 and TRBJ2-7, with TRBD2 identical over 9 bases. J lost 6 bases, V lost 5 bases, and 5 bases had no gene match. There are 13 residues in the CDR3. The germline V gene encodes CDR1 PRHDT and CDR2 FYEKMQ (reference sequence). CDR3 residues: CASSEAGGFEQYF. The CDR3 region has the DNA TGTGCCAGCAGCGAAGCGGGAGGCTTCGAGCAGTACTTC.

The rearrangement uses TRBV19 and TRBJ1-1; D gene unclear. This CDR3 region has 12 residues. Germline-derived CDR1 and CDR2 are LNHDA and SQIVND (reference sequence). Deletions cut 5 bases from V and 0 bases from J, with 4 bases between. The CDR3 region has the DNA TGTGCCAGTAGTGGGGTGAACACTGAAGCTTTCTTT. Translating gives CASSGVNTEAFF.

The chain joins TRBV11-2 to TRBJ2-1; D gene ambiguous. This CDR3 spans 15 amino acids. Germline V lookup: CDR1 SGHAT, CDR2 FQNNGV. The ends were cut back, 4 bases at V and 2 bases at J, with 12 bases in the middle. The CDR3 region has the DNA TGTGCCAGCAGCTACCAGTCCTCCCCCTACAATGAGCAGTTCTTC. It specifies CASSYQSSPYNEQFF.

The V gene is TRBV29-1, the J gene TRBJ1-4; D may be TRBD1 (5 bases). Germline assignment: CDR1 SQVTM and CDR2 ANQGSEA. Trimming took off 4 bases at V and 6 bases at J, with 15 bases between the two ends. The CDR3 contains 14 residues. The CDR3 reads CSVAGQGRDEKLFF. CDR3 sequence (DNA): TGCAGCGTTGCAGGGCAGGGCAGGGATGAAAAACTGTTTTTT.

The V and J genes are TRBV7-2 and TRBJ1-3; 9 bases are a match to TRBD1. Germline V CDR1 and CDR2: SGHTA, FQGNSA. There are 15 residues in the CDR3. J lost 4 bases, V lost 5 bases, and 6 bases had no gene match. The CDR3 bases are TGTGCCAGCAGCCCATGGACAGGGGCGGGAAACACCATATATTTT. It specifies CASSPWTGAGNTIYF.

This clone has just one count. Germline and junction disagree at one end, which may indicate a read error. Other DNA sequences within the sample encode an identical CDR3. The chain has TRBV5-6 and TRBJ1-5; D call uncertain. CDR1 and CDR2 from the germline V gene are SGHDT and YYEEEE. The length of the CDR3 is 13 residues. The CDR3 loop reads CASSLGSGQPQHF. CDR3 DNA: TGTGCCAGCAGTTTGGGTAGCGGACAGCCCCAGCATTTT.

With regard to this clone: This specimen includes other DNA sequences encoding the same CDR3. V gene TRBV7-9 combines with J gene TRBJ2-7; unclear D gene. V lost 1 base to trimming and J lost 3 bases, with 7 bases between them. The length of the CDR3 is 13 residues. Germline V gives CDR1 SEHNR, CDR2 FQNEAQ (reference sequence). This CDR3 is CASSLGDLYEQYF. CDR3 DNA: TGTGCCAGCAGCTTAGGAGATCTCTACGAGCAGTACTTC.

The gene calls are TRBV7-2 and TRBJ2-1; D possibly uses TRBD1 or TRBD2 (5 bases each). Germline CDR1 and CDR2: SGHTA and FQGNSA. V lost 4 bases, J lost 5 bases, and 12 bases lay in between. The CDR3 consists of 14 residues. CDR3 amino acids: CASSSPGLDNEQFF. In DNA form, the CDR3 reads TGTGCCAGCAGCTCTCCGGGGCTTGACAATGAGCAGTTCTTC.

The chain uses TRBV29-1 and TRBJ2-2; the D gene is possibly TRBD1 (6 bases). CDR3 size: 15 residues. V was pared by 7 bases and J by 5 bases, with 20 bases between. Germline CDR1 reads SQVTM; CDR2 reads ANQGSEA. The CDR3: CSASLPRGSTGELFF. Here the CDR3 DNA reads TGCAGCGCCAGCCTCCCTAGGGGGTCTACCGGGGAGCTGTTTTTT.

V is TRBV27 and J is TRBJ1-4; no reliable D call. The CDR3 consists of 13 residues. V lost 2 bases to trimming and J lost 12 bases, with 13 bases between them. CDR1 MNHEY and CDR2 SMNVEV come from the germline V gene (reference sequence). The CDR3 DNA follows: TGTGCCAGCAGTTTAGTTGTTGCGGCGGAACTGTTTTTT. Protein: CASSLVVAAELFF.

This clone appeared once. The chain joins TRBV7-9 to TRBJ2-3, with 9 nucleotides matching TRBD2. J was trimmed by 3 bases and V by 5 bases; bases with no gene match: 9. From germline, CDR1 is SEHNR and CDR2 FQNEAQ (reference sequence). The CDR3 is 16 residues long. The CDR3 here is CASSLLSGSTTDTQYF. CDR3 nucleotide sequence: TGTGCCAGCAGCCTCCTTAGCGGGAGCACGACAGATACGCAGTATTTT.

V is TRBV5-1 and J is TRBJ2-3; 10 nucleotides match TRBD2. This CDR3 has 16 residues. J lost 4 bases, V lost 4 bases, and 9 bases had no gene match. CDR1 is SGHRS, CDR2 YFSETQ, per germline. The CDR3 spells CASSPGAGGPPDTQYF. The CDR3 DNA follows: TGCGCCAGCAGCCCGGGAGCGGGAGGGCCACCAGATACGCAGTATTTT. The variable domain in full, completed from reference TRBV5-1 and TRBJ2-3, reads KAGVTQTPRYLIKTRGQQVTLSCSPISGHRSVSWYQQTPGQGLQFLFEYFSETQRNKGNFPGRFSGRQFSNSRSEMNVSTLELGDSALYLCASSPGAGGPPDTQYFGPGTRLTVL.

This clone was detected once. V gene TRBV4-3 combines with J gene TRBJ2-1; maybe TRBD1 (6 bases). The CDR3 has 17 residues. Per the germline V gene, CDR1 is LGHNA and CDR2 is YSLEER. Trimming left V 0 bases short and J 4 bases short, with 16 bases between. The CDR3 loop is CASSQDRYGGAYNEQFF. CDR3 DNA sequence: TGCGCCAGCAGCCAAGATCGTTATGGGGGCGCGTACAATGAGCAGTTCTTC.

V is TRBV7-9 and J is TRBJ2-2; D remains unclear. The CDR3 sequence is 16 residues long. The V end lost 5 bases, the J end lost 0 bases, and 13 bases lay between the germline ends. Per germline, CDR1 SEHNR and CDR2 FQNEAQ (reference sequence). CDR3 protein: CASSPAGRANTGELFF. The DNA of the CDR3 is TGTGCCAGCAGCCCGGCTGGTAGAGCGAACACCGGGGAGCTGTTTTTT.